This TCR beta chain was sequenced in a study of memory CD4+ T cells and cytomegalovirus serostatus. At the level of the study: This sample comes from healthy Belgian adults, eight or nine CMV seropositive, about 23 seronegative. Notes on the study in general: Of approximately 160 reported CMV TCRbeta sequences, roughly 67 were found in memory CD4+ repertoires. The CMV-associated TCR signature appears largely within the CD4+ memory repertoire.

Single viable CD3+CD4+CD8-CD45RO+ cells were sorted as the memory CD4+ T cells. Original data processing: Out-of-frame sequences were removed, leaving around 2.2 million distinct TCRbeta sequences. TCRdb's table, derived via immunoSEQ multiplex PCR, lists solely in-frame clones and lacks some. For V, J and clone size, that table is used; D and trimming come from the DNA. The sample records tens of thousands of clones, approximately 80% being singletons. The CDR3 is made up of 13 amino acids. V gave up 2 bases and J gave up 3 bases; unmatched junction bases: 1. CDR1 is SGHRS, CDR2 YFSETQ, per germline. In its sample, this clone was seen a few times. As yet, its antigen is unknown.

The sequence derives from an adult in good health and CMV-seronegative. Material: memory CD4+ T cells from blood. The chain has TRBV5-1 and TRBJ1-2; 7 bases fit TRBD1. CDR3 in DNA: TGCGCCAGCAGCTTCAGGGGGGACTATGGCTACACCTTC. Its translation is CASSFRGDYGYTF.